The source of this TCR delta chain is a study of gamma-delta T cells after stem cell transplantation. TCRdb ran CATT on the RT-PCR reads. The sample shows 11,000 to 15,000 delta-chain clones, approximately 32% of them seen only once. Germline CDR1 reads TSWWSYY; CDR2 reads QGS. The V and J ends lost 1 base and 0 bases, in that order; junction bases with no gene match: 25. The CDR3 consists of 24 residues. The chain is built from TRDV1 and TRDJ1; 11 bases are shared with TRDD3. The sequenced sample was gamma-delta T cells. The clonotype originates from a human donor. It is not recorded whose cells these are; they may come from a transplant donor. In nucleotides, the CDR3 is TGTGCTCTTGGGGAACCCCGGACCTTCCTACGGGATGGGGGATACGGGGTTTACACCGATAAACTCATCTTT. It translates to CALGEPRTFLRDGGYGVYTDKLIF.